This TCR beta chain was retrieved from a study of blood T cell repertoires in COVID-19 (dated by TCRdb to 2019 to 2021). With regard to the full study: Samples from collaborators originated in the United States, Italy and Spain and spanned both the acute and convalescent phases of COVID-19. The prospective study material was composed of cDNA or gDNA derived from T cells, B-cell-depleted T cells, or PBMCs. Deeply sampled blood TCRbeta repertoires from subjects exposed to, actively infected with, or recovered from COVID-19 were included in the dataset. The repertoires were made available in a free public database intended to serve as a resource for research on the immune response to SARS-CoV-2. Samples came from the ongoing ImmuneRACE study (first 160 participants) plus 1,254 subjects from 6 global collaborators. Nearly every sample came with metadata listing a de-identified subject ID, COVID-19 status, age in years and sex. Where available, HLA class I and class II types were obtained from metadata supplied by the sample provider rather than from assay-based typing. On the study overall, not on this receptor specifically: How much clinical and demographic metadata was included differed by source and by participant, and the metadata was provided uncurated.

In the case of this clone: Its antigen target is currently unknown. The sample holds no much larger clone one base away, and base qualities are not on file.

TCRbeta CDR3 regions were amplified from genomic DNA using the immunoSEQ Assay, a bias-controlled multiplex PCR. In the authors' own workflow: The number of nucleated cells in each sample was estimated from the amplification of reference gene primers within the assay. To quantify the absolute abundance of each unique TCRbeta CDR3 rearrangement, sequence reads were collapsed and filtered. Productive Simpson clonality was computed per sample as the square root of Simpson's diversity index over productive rearrangements. In TCRdb, the immuneACCESS table is reduced to in-frame sequences with V and J assigned. These tables do not hold every clone; where another copy was compared, an unresolved V gene accounts for under half, and the others remain unexplained. For V, J and clone size, that table is used; D and trimming come from the DNA. In this sample the table shows about 150,000 clones, more than 75% of which occur a single time. Approximately 0.5% of the sample lies in the top ten.

Via the germline V gene, CDR1 is SGHNT and CDR2 YENEEA. The CDR3 spans 12 residues, from the cysteine through the phenylalanine. Only the CDR3 part of the read is kept: 36 bases, read in frame from the first base. The germline ends are 3 bases apart after V is trimmed by 3 bases and J by 3 bases. In Seattle, one collaborating source enrolled patients while the infection was active and tracked those patients longitudinally over the course of disease. The collaborating institutions used their own protocols to collect whole blood in K2EDTA tubes. Collaborator samples were shipped for TCRbeta analysis as frozen whole blood, isolated PBMCs, or DNA extracted from either sample type.

The sequencing sample was made of peripheral blood. The rearrangement combines TRBV11-3 with TRBJ1-5; too little of a D gene remains to name it. The receptor was derived from a man in his fifties or sixties with COVID-19, enrolled during active disease. The CDR3: CASSFNNQPQHF. The bases are TGTGCCAGCAGCTTCAACAATCAGCCCCAGCATTTT.